This T cell receptor (beta chain) was profiled in a study of blood T cell repertoires in COVID-19. Germline CDR1 reads SGHTA; CDR2 reads FQGTGA. V was pared by 3 bases and J by 3 bases, with 5 bases of the junction left unmatched. This CDR3 has 15 residues. Clones were sequenced by immunoSEQ multiplex PCR, and TCRdb holds only the in-frame ones, with some missing. The data hold under 250,000 clones, with about 78% observed a single time. J is TRBJ2-7 and V is TRBV7-3; 10 bases agree with TRBD2. The receptor comes from a woman between 65 and 79 years old with acute or convalescent COVID-19. Sequencing was carried out using peripheral blood. For the CDR3, the DNA is TGTGCCAGCAGCTTGGGAGCGGGAGGGGTCTACGAGCAGTACTTC. It codes for CASSLGAGGVYEQYF. The variable domain in full, with the rest retrieved from reference TRBV7-3 and TRBJ2-7, is GAGVSQTPSNKVTEKGKYVELRCDPISGHTALYWYRQSLGQGPEFLIYFQGTGAADDSGLPNDRFFAVRPEGSVSTLKIQRTERGDSAVYLCASSLGAGGVYEQYFGPGTRLTVT.